A selection of T cell receptor beta chains follows, all from one sample in a study of blood T cell repertoires in COVID-19. Sequencing was performed with immunoSEQ multiplex PCR; in TCRdb, only in-frame clones are kept and a portion is missing. The profile covers 280,000 or so clones, with 85% appearing a single time and 2% to 3% taken by the ten largest. Specimen: PBMCs or T cells enriched from blood (not recorded which). The receptors come from a woman aged 50 to 65 who had recovered from COVID-19. Both conserved end residues are part of each CDR3. A D gene is named only where the DNA matches it firmly. Part of the rows lack a size; the others show once, few, many or a class for expanded clones.

>TRBJ2-2|16|TRBV5-1|-|-
TGCGCCAGCAGCTTCACCGTCTACCTGAACACCGGGGAGCTGTTTTTT
CASSFTVYLNTGELFF
>TRBJ1-1|14|TRBV5-6|once|TRBD1
TGTGCCAGCAGCTTGACAGGGGGCGAGTCTGAAGCTTTCTTT
CASSLTGGESEAFF
>TRBJ1-6|13|TRBV30|-|-
TGTGCCTGGAGTGTCCGGGGTTATTCACCCCTCCACTTT
CAWSVRGYSPLHF
>TRBJ1-1|16|TRBV5-1|-|TRBD1
TGCGCCAGCAGCTTGTCCCTCCCGGGACAGGGGACTGAAGCTTTCTTT
CASSLSLPGQGTEAFF
>TRBJ1-5|18|TRBV6-6|-|TRBD1
TGTGCCAGCAGTCGAGATGCCGGGACAGGTAGTAGCAATCAGCCCCAGCATTTT
CASSRDAGTGSSNQPQHF
>TRBJ2-2|16|TRBV7-2|-|TRBD2
TGTGCCAGCAGCTTACGACTAGCGCTGAACACCGGGGAGCTGTTTTTT
CASSLRLALNTGELFF
>TRBJ1-5|18|TRBV15|-|-
TGTGCCACCAGCAGAGATTTAGTTCGCAGGGGTTTGAATCAGCCCCAGCATTTT
CATSRDLVRRGLNQPQHF
>TRBJ1-2|15|TRBV21-1|-|-
TGTGCCAGCAGCAAAGTTCAAACAGGGGCCCCGGGCTACACCTTC
CASSKVQTGAPGYTF
>TRBJ2-3|15|TRBV5-1|-|TRBD2
TGCGCCAGCAGGTCTAGCGGGGGTGATCAAGATACGCAGTATTTT
CASRSSGGDQDTQYF
>TRBJ2-2|14|TRBV7-3|-|TRBD2
TGTGCCAGCAGTAGCGGGAAAAACACCGGGGAGCTGTTTTTT
CASSSGKNTGELFF
>TRBJ2-7|15|TRBV7-2|few|-
TGTGCCAGCAGCTTGGGCAGTCACCACTCCTACGAGCAGTACTTC
CASSLGSHHSYEQYF
>TRBJ1-1|12|TRBV2|-|-
TGTGCCAGCAGTGAAACAGGAGCTGAAGCTTTCTTT
CASSETGAEAFF
>TRBJ2-1|14|TRBV11-3|-|TRBD2
TGTGCCAGCAGCTTTACTAGCGGGAACAATGAGCAGTTCTTC
CASSFTSGNNEQFF
>TRBJ2-5|18|TRBV5-1|-|TRBD2
TGCGCCAGCGCTAGGGGACTAGCGGGAGGACGAAGACCTGAGACCCAGTACTTC
CASARGLAGGRRPETQYF
>TRBJ2-7|15|TRBV7-3|-|-
TGTGCCAGCAGCTCCCTTATCAGGACCGGGGGTGAGCAGTACTTC
CASSSLIRTGGEQYF
>TRBJ1-5|17|TRBV6-2/TRBV6-3|-|TRBD1
TGTGCCAGCAGTTCGCCACCTAACAGGGGAGGCAATCAGCCCCAGCATTTT
CASSSPPNRGGNQPQHF
>TRBJ2-7|14|TRBV3-1/TRBV3-2|-|-
TGTGCCAGCAGCCAAGTCTTAGATGGGCACGAGCAGTACTTC
CASSQVLDGHEQYF
>TRBJ1-2|15|TRBV5-1|few|TRBD1
TGCGCCAGCAGCGAAGGGACAGGGAGGCACTATGGCTACACCTTC
CASSEGTGRHYGYTF
>TRBJ2-1|15|TRBV7-2|-|TRBD2
TGTGCCAGCAGCTATTCTAGCGGGGGTAACAATGAGCAGTTCTTC
CASSYSSGGNNEQFF
>TRBJ2-7|15|TRBV27|-|-
TGTGCCAGCAGTTTATCCCTTCCCGTAGACTACGAGCAGTACTTC
CASSLSLPVDYEQYF
>TRBJ1-1|13|TRBV7-2|-|-
TGTGCCAGCAATTCTGAGGGTTACACTGAAGCTTTCTTT
CASNSEGYTEAFF
>TRBJ1-2|13|TRBV28|-|-
TGTGCCAGCAGCTTAGCGGGGATCTATGGCTACACCTTC
CASSLAGIYGYTF
>TRBJ1-4|17|TRBV4-1|-|-
TGCGCCAGCAGCCAAGAAGGAGTCCTTGCAACTAATGAAAAACTGTTTTTT
CASSQEGVLATNEKLFF
>TRBJ2-7|14|TRBV7-9|-|-
TGTGCCAGCAAGGACAGGGAGGGACTCTACGAGCAGTACTTC
CASKDREGLYEQYF
>TRBJ1-1|14|TRBV18|-|-
TGTGCCAGCTCAACCGGGACATACTACACTGAAGCTTTCTTT
CASSTGTYYTEAFF
>TRBJ1-1|13|TRBV7-9|-|-
TGTGCCAGCAGCTTAGTGTCGGGAGTTGAAGCTTTCTTT
CASSLVSGVEAFF
>TRBJ1-1|16|TRBV18|-|-
TGTGCCAGCTCACCACCGACCAGGGTAGAGAACACTGAAGCTTTCTTT
CASSPPTRVENTEAFF
>TRBJ2-3|16|TRBV5-1|-|TRBD2
TGCGCCAGCAGCCTCCGTAGCGGGGGCCCCACCGATACGCAGTATTTT
CASSLRSGGPTDTQYF
>TRBJ1-1|19|TRBV7-9|-|TRBD1
TGTGCCAGCAGCTTAGAACGGTTCAAACAGGGGGCCACAAAACTCGAAGCTTTCTTT
CASSLERFKQGATKLEAFF
>TRBJ1-1|14|TRBV6-5|once|-
TGTGCCAGCAGTTACTCGGGGGGTGAGAGGGAAGCTTTCTTT
CASSYSGGEREAFF
>TRBJ1-5|18|TRBV2|-|-
TGTGCCAGCAGTCCCAGAGGAGCAGAATCCTATAGCAATCAGCCCCAGCATTTT
CASSPRGAESYSNQPQHF
>TRBJ1-6|15|TRBV7-2|-|-
TGTGCCAGCAGCTTACTTCCAGGGGTCGGGTCACCCCTCCACTTT
CASSLLPGVGSPLHF
>TRBJ2-1|17|TRBV3-1/TRBV3-2|once|TRBD2
TGTGCCAGCAGGTTGGGGCTAGCGGGGGGGGTGAGGAATGAGCAGTTCTTC
CASRLGLAGGVRNEQFF
>TRBJ2-7|14|TRBV15|-|TRBD1
TGTGCCACCAGCACCGGGACAGGGTACTACGAGCAGTACTTC
CATSTGTGYYEQYF
>TRBJ2-3|17|TRBV28|-|TRBD1
TGTGCCAGCAGTTCATTCCTGGACAGGGACCTCAGGGATACGCAGTATTTT
CASSSFLDRDLRDTQYF
>TRBJ2-1|13|TRBV6-6|once|-
TGTGCCAGCAGTTACATGTTAAACAATGAGCAGTTCTTC
CASSYMLNNEQFF
>TRBJ1-5|19|TRBV6-2/TRBV6-3|-|TRBD1
TGTGCCAGCAGTTACTCTGGACAGGACAGATACCATAGCAATCAGCCCCAGCATTTT
CASSYSGQDRYHSNQPQHF
>TRBJ2-3|16|TRBV4-3|-|TRBD2
TGCGCCAGCAGCCAGAGAAGCGGGAGGGGCACAGATACGCAGTATTTT
CASSQRSGRGTDTQYF
>TRBJ1-1|13|TRBV7-9|few|TRBD1
TGTGCCAGCAGCCCCCGTGGGACAGGGGAGGCTTTCTTT
CASSPRGTGEAFF
>TRBJ2-3|14|TRBV9|once|-
TGTGCCAGCAGCGTAGGTCCGGGGACAGATACGCAGTATTTT
CASSVGPGTDTQYF
>TRBJ1-5|15|TRBV15|few|-
TGTGCCACCAGCAGATCCGGGAGGGAAGAACAGCCCCAGCATTTT
CATSRSGREEQPQHF
>TRBJ2-7|14|TRBV7-9|-|TRBD1
TGTGCCAGCAGAGGGACAGGGGAATCCTACGAGCAGTACTTC
CASRGTGESYEQYF
>TRBJ2-6|14|TRBV30|-|-
TGTGCCTGGAGCAGGATCTCTGGGGCCAACGTCCTGACTTTC
CAWSRISGANVLTF
>TRBJ2-3|13|TRBV29-1|-|-
TGCAGCGTTGCCCCTAGAAACACAGATACGCAGTATTTT
CSVAPRNTDTQYF
>TRBJ2-5|18|TRBV9|-|TRBD2
TGTGCCAGCAGCGGAGGAAGGGGACTAGCGGGAGTCCGAGAGACCCAGTACTTC
CASSGGRGLAGVRETQYF
>TRBJ2-1|14|TRBV25-1|-|-
TGTGCCAGCAGTGACCAGGCGGGTTACAATGAGCAGTTCTTC
CASSDQAGYNEQFF
>TRBJ1-6|18|TRBV4-3|once|TRBD1
TGCGCCAGCAGCCGTATCACCGGGACAGGGGGAGGTAATTCACCCCTCCACTTT
CASSRITGTGGGNSPLHF
>TRBJ2-3|16|TRBV19|-|TRBD2
TGTGCCAGTAGAGGGACTAGCGGACTACTCACAGATACGCAGTATTTT
CASRGTSGLLTDTQYF
>TRBJ1-1|11|TRBV6-2/TRBV6-3|-|-
TGTGCCAGCAGTGCGGGATTAGGAGCTTTCTTT
CASSAGLGAFF
>TRBJ1-2|13|TRBV27|-|-
TGTGCCAGCAGTCCCGACAGACTCTATGGCTACACCTTC
CASSPDRLYGYTF
>TRBJ1-4|15|TRBV28|once|-
TGTGCCAGCAGTTTAGCGGGATTCAGTAATGAAAAACTGTTTTTT
CASSLAGFSNEKLFF
>TRBJ2-7|14|TRBV3-1/TRBV3-2|-|TRBD1
TGTGCCAGCAGCCGAACGACAGGGCCACACGAGCAGTACTTC
CASSRTTGPHEQYF
>TRBJ2-5|19|TRBV6-2/TRBV6-3|-|-
TGTGCCAGCAGCCGGGTAAAGTCGGGCGGGGAAGGGCCCCATGAGACCCAGTACTTC
CASSRVKSGGEGPHETQYF
>TRBJ1-3|13|TRBV30|-|-
TGTGCCGGGGAGACAGGCTCTGGAAACACCATATATTTT
CAGETGSGNTIYF
>TRBJ1-5|16|TRBV19|-|-
TGTGCCAGTAGTATGGGCGGACAGTATAGCAATCAGCCCCAGCATTTT
CASSMGGQYSNQPQHF
>TRBJ2-3|15|TRBV13|-|-
TGTGCCAACAGCTTTAACCCGGGGGGCACAGATACGCAGTATTTT
CANSFNPGGTDTQYF
>TRBJ2-4|14|TRBV28|-|TRBD2
TGTGCCAGCAGTCCCGGACTAGCGGGAGGAATTCAGTACTTC
CASSPGLAGGIQYF
>TRBJ1-4|15|TRBV4-1|-|TRBD1
TGCGCCAGCAGCAAATGGGACAGCCCTAATGAAAAACTGTTTTTT
CASSKWDSPNEKLFF
>TRBJ2-7|11|TRBV2|-|-
TGTGCCAGCGGCGGGGCTTACGAGCAGTACTTC
CASGGAYEQYF
>TRBJ1-5|14|TRBV6-5|once|TRBD1
TGTGCCAGCAAACCAGGACAGGACGGTCAGCCCCAGCATTTT
CASKPGQDGQPQHF